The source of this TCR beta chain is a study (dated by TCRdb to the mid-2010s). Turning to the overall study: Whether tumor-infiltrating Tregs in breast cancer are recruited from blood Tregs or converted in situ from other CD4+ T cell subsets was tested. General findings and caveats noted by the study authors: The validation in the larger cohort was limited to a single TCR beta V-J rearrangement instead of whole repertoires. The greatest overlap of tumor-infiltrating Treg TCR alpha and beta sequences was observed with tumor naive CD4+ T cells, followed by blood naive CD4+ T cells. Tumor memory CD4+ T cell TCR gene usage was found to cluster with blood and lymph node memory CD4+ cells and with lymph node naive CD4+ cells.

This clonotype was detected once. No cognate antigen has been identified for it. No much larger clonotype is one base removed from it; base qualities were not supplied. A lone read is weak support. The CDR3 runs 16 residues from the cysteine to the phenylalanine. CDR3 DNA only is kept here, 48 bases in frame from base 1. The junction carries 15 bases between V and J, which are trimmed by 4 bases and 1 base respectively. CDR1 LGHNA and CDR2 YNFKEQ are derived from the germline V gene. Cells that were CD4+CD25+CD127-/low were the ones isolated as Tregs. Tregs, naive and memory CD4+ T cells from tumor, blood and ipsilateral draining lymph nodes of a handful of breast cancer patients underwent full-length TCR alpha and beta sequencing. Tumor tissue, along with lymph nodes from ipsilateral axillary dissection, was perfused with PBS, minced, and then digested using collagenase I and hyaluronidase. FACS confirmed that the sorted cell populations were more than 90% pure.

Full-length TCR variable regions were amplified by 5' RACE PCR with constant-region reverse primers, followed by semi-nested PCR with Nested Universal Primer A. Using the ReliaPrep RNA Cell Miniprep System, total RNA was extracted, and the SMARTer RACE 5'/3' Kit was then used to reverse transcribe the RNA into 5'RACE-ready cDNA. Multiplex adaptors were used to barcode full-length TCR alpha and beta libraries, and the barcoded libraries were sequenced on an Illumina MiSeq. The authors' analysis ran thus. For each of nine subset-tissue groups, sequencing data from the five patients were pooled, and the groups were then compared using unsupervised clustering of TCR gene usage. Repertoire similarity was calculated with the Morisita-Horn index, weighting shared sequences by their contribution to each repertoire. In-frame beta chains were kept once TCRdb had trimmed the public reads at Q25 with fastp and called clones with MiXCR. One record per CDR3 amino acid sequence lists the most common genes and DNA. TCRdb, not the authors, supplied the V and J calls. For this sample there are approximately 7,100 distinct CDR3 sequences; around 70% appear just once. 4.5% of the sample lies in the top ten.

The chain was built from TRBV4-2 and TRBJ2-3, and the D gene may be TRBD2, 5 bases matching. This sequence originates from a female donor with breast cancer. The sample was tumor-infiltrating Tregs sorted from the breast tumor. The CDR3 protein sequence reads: CASSRSTNGGTDTQYF. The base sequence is TGTGCCAGCAGCCGGTCGACTAACGGGGGCACAGATACGCAGTATTTT.